This entry lists 23 T cell receptor beta chains sequenced from one sample in a study of Tregs in tolerant kidney transplant recipients. Some clones are missing from TCRdb's copy, which holds only in-frame ones; the method was immunoSEQ multiplex PCR. The sample includes about 110,000 clones, roughly 90% seen only once; the top ten take 0.34%. Specimen: CD4+ T cells from blood, collected before the transplant. These TCRs come from a human donor who received a combined kidney and bone marrow transplant.

The rearrangement links TRBV6-5 to TRBJ1-2; 8 nucleotides agree with TRBD1. V was clipped by 6 bases and J by 8 bases; unmatched bases: 5. Germline loops: CDR1 MNHEY, CDR2 SVGAGI. The CDR3 spans 12 residues. The CDR3 region has the DNA TGTGCCAGCAGCCGACAGGGGTTCGGCTACACCTTC. It specifies CASSRQGFGYTF.

This chain connects TRBV6-4 to TRBJ2-3; 10 bases fit TRBD2. V was clipped by 5 bases and J by 2 bases; unmatched bases: 1. This CDR3 has 14 amino acids. Germline-derived CDR1 and CDR2 are MRHNA and SNTAGT. CDR3 in DNA: TGTGCCAGCAGTAGCGGGGGGGCCACAGATACGCAGTATTTT. Its protein product is CASSSGGATDTQYF.

This clone showed up just once. The rearrangement links TRBV6-6 to TRBJ2-7, with 9 bases aligning to TRBD2. The germline V gene has CDR1 MNHNY and CDR2 SVGAGI (reference sequence). CDR3 length: 15 residues. After removal of 2 bases from V and 5 bases from J, the junction contained 7 bases not matched to a gene. CDR3 in amino acids: CASSYVSGGTDEQYF. The DNA of the CDR3 is TGTGCCAGCAGTTACGTCAGCGGGGGGACGGACGAGCAGTACTTC.

The chain links TRBV28 to TRBJ1-2; D is uncertain. V was shortened by 5 bases and J by 8 bases, with 15 bases between the two germline ends. This CDR3 comprises 13 residues. Germline V gives CDR1 MDHEN, CDR2 SYDVKM. Here the CDR3 reads CASSVWGSGGYTF. The DNA for the CDR3 is TGTGCCAGCAGTGTTTGGGGTTCGGGAGGCTACACCTTC.

This clone was found once. The V gene is TRBV19, the J gene TRBJ1-1; D unclear. Germline values: CDR1 LNHDA, CDR2 SQIVND (reference sequence). This CDR3 is 15 amino acids long. V shed 1 base and J shed 0 bases, with 9 bases lying between them. In DNA form, the CDR3 reads TGTGCCAGTAGTATAGCGGCGGGATTGAACACTGAAGCTTTCTTT. Translating gives CASSIAAGLNTEAFF. Variable domain in full (rest from reference TRBV19 and TRBJ1-1): DGGITQSPKYLFRKEGQNVTLSCEQNLNHDAMYWYRQDPGQGLRLIYYSQIVNDFQKGDIAEGYSVSREKKESFPLTVTSAQKNPTAFYLCASSIAAGLNTEAFFGQGTRLTVV.

J is TRBJ2-5 and V is TRBV7-9, with unresolved D. CDR1 SEHNR and CDR2 FQNEAQ come from the germline V gene (reference sequence). CDR3 length: 13 residues. V was shortened by 1 base and J by 5 bases, with 8 bases between the two germline ends. The CDR3 DNA is TGTGCCAGCAGCTTAGGAGGAAGGGAGACCCAGTACTTC. This encodes CASSLGGRETQYF. The complete variable domain, with remaining parts taken from reference TRBV7-9 and TRBJ2-5, reads DTGVSQNPRHKITKRGQNVTFRCDPISEHNRLYWYRQTLGQGPEFLTYFQNEAQLEKSRLLSDRFSAERPKGSFSTLEIQRTEQGDSAMYLCASSLGGRETQYFGPGTRLLVL.

V gene TRBV10-3 combines with J gene TRBJ1-1; D not resolved. CDR1 is ENHRY and CDR2 is SYGVKD in the germline V gene. V lost 5 bases and J lost 3, with 28 bases in between. This CDR3 is built from 19 residues. The CDR3 spells CAISSPPAGYMSVYTEAFF. The CDR3 nucleotides read TGTGCCATCAGTTCCCCCCCCGCCGGATACATGAGCGTTTACACTGAAGCTTTCTTT.

The chain recombines TRBV2 with TRBJ2-1; 10 bases match TRBD2. The germline V gene encodes CDR1 SNHLY and CDR2 FYNNEI. The CDR3 extends over 15 amino acids. V was pared by 5 bases and J by 7 bases, with 8 bases of the junction left unmatched. The DNA of the CDR3 is TGTGCCAGCAGTCCCCGACTAGCGGGTCATAATGAGCAGTTCTTC. It specifies CASSPRLAGHNEQFF.

This clone was picked up one time. V is TRBV6-5 and J is TRBJ2-7; 14 bases are shared with TRBD2. Per germline, CDR1 MNHEY and CDR2 SVGAGI. CDR3 length: 15 amino acids. Trimming took 2 bases from V and 12 from J; bases not matched to a gene: 9. This CDR3 reads CASSYEGTSGRKVYF. DNA of the CDR3: TGTGCCAGCAGTTACGAAGGGACTAGCGGGAGAAAAGTGTACTTC.

The J gene is TRBJ1-2, the V gene TRBV15, with 9 nucleotides matching TRBD1. Germline V gives CDR1 LNHNV, CDR2 YYDKDF (reference sequence). The CDR3 runs 13 residues. With V trimmed by 2 bases and J by 8 bases, 3 bases remained unmatched. Here the CDR3 reads CATSRWTGEGYTF. The CDR3 DNA is TGTGCCACCAGCAGATGGACAGGGGAAGGCTACACCTTC.

This clone has only a few counts. The chain couples TRBV7-7 to TRBJ2-5; D gene ambiguous. The CDR3 is made up of 12 amino acids. Germline V gives CDR1 SSHAT, CDR2 FNYEAQ (reference sequence). V lost 6 bases to trimming and J lost 3 bases, with 8 bases between them. The CDR3 coding sequence is TGTGCCAGCAGTCCAGACAAAGAGACCCAGTACTTC. Protein sequence: CASSPDKETQYF.

The rearrangement joins TRBV25-1 to TRBJ2-7; D possibly corresponds to TRBD1 (6 bases). V dropped 1 base and J dropped 5 bases, with 12 bases sitting between them. Germline V gene lookup returns CDR1 MGHDK and CDR2 SYGVNS. The CDR3 is 14 residues long. The CDR3 loop reads CASSELRGKDEQYF. The CDR3 DNA follows: TGTGCCAGCAGTGAATTAAGGGGGAAGGACGAGCAGTACTTC.

This chain joins TRBV19 and TRBJ1-4; 8 bases line up with TRBD1. With 5 bases clipped from V and 7 bases from J, the junction kept 6 bases outside the gene matches. This CDR3 comprises 14 residues. Germline V CDR1 and CDR2: LNHDA, SQIVND (reference sequence). CDR3 DNA: TGTGCCAGTAGTGGCGGACAGGGCGGTGAAAAACTGTTTTTT. This gives the protein CASSGGQGGEKLFF.

V usage is TRBV5-1 and J usage is TRBJ2-7, with D possibly TRBD2 on 6 matching bases. The V gene's germline CDR1 is SGHRS and CDR2 YFSETQ. The V gene lost 10 bases and the J gene lost 4 bases, with 24 bases spanning the gap. This CDR3 is built from 15 residues. This CDR3 is CAPGGPSGPSYEQYF. The CDR3 region has the DNA TGCGCCCCCGGGGGTCCCTCGGGTCCTAGTTACGAGCAGTACTTC.

The chain combines TRBV30 with TRBJ2-5, with D possibly TRBD1 on 6 matching bases. CDR1 and CDR2 from the germline V gene are GTSNPN and SVGIG (reference sequence). The CDR3 totals 11 residues. The V end was cut by 4 bases, the J end by 5 bases, with 8 bases between. For the CDR3, the DNA is TGTGCCTGGACAGGGGTTGAGACCCAGTACTTC. Translated: CAWTGVETQYF.

V and J are TRBV10-3 and TRBJ2-7; no firm D call. This CDR3 contains 14 residues. Trimming pared 6 bases from V and 4 bases from J, leaving 16 bases between. From germline, CDR1 is ENHRY and CDR2 SYGVKD. The CDR3 region has the DNA TGTGCCATCAGCGCTGGTGTTAGCCGTTACGAGCAGTACTTC. This sequence encodes CAISAGVSRYEQYF.

The DNA of the CDR3 is TGTGCCAGCAGCACGACAGGGGGTGGTGAAAAACTGTTTTTT. Amino acids: CASSTTGGGEKLFF. V usage is TRBV27 and J usage is TRBJ1-4, with 9 bases fitting TRBD1. The germline gives CDR1 MNHEY, CDR2 SMNVEV (reference sequence). This CDR3 has 14 residues. Trimming cost V 6 bases and J 7 bases; bases outside gene matches: 6.

The chain carries TRBV18 and TRBJ2-5; a weak D match, TRBD2 (5 bases). This CDR3 is built from 13 residues. Per germline, CDR1 KGHSH and CDR2 LQKENI. V lost 0 bases to trimming and J lost 3 bases, with 5 bases between them. This chain's CDR3 is CASSPPGEETQYF. Here the CDR3 DNA reads TGTGCCAGCTCACCACCCGGGGAAGAGACCCAGTACTTC.

The chain links TRBV7-2 to TRBJ2-7, with a weak D call TRBD2 (6 bases). The CDR3 is 14 amino acids. Per germline, CDR1 SGHTA and CDR2 FQGNSA. Deletions cut 2 bases from V and 2 bases from J, with 10 bases between. DNA for the CDR3: TGTGCCAGCAGCTTATTGGGGGGTCCCTACGAGCAGTACTTC. The encoded protein is CASSLLGGPYEQYF.

The J gene is TRBJ2-3, the V gene TRBV6-6, with a possible D match to TRBD2 (6 bases). Germline CDR1 and CDR2: MNHNY and SVGAGI (reference sequence). This CDR3 spans 16 amino acids. The germline V and J ends were trimmed by 5 bases and 6 bases, with 21 bases remaining between them. The CDR3 DNA reads as TGTGCCAGCAGTCGGGGGACCACGGCGCGGTGGGATACGCAGTATTTT. Translated: CASSRGTTARWDTQYF.

V and J are TRBV11-2 and TRBJ2-1; D is possibly TRBD2 (5 bases). The CDR3 contains 14 residues. The germline V gene has CDR1 SGHAT and CDR2 FQNNGV. V lost 1 base and J 1 base, leaving 5 bases between the germline ends. The CDR3 loop is CASSLGGSYNEQFF. The CDR3 bases are TGTGCCAGCAGCTTAGGAGGGTCCTACAATGAGCAGTTCTTC.

The V and J genes are TRBV6-6 and TRBJ2-7; weak D call: TRBD2 (6 bases). CDR3 length: 12 amino acids. Per the germline V gene, CDR1 is MNHNY and CDR2 is SVGAGI (reference sequence). Trimming left V 7 bases short and J 4 bases short, with 11 bases between. CDR3 nucleotides: TGTGCCAGCAACAAGAGCGGGTACGAGCAGTACTTC. It codes for CASNKSGYEQYF.

V usage is TRBV9 and J usage is TRBJ1-3; no definite D call. V shed 0 bases and J shed 4 bases, with 8 bases lying between them. CDR1 and CDR2 (germline): SGDLS, YYNGEE. This CDR3 comprises 14 residues. CDR3 loop: CASSVDEWGNTIYF. CDR3 nucleotide sequence: TGTGCCAGCAGCGTAGATGAGTGGGGAAACACCATATATTTT.